This T cell receptor beta chain was profiled in a study of cytomegalovirus exposure and HLA in healthy donors. CDR1 and CDR2 (germline): SNHLY, FYNNEI. The CDR3 spans 13 residues. The PCR was carried out with 60 Vbeta primers and 13 Jbeta primers. Generated by immunoSEQ multiplex PCR, the TCRdb table keeps only in-frame clones and is missing some. In the table there are under 150,000 clones, about 81% of which are singletons. Study-wide findings and caveats: Researchers reported in a later analysis that a missense DCLRE1C variant was tied to TCR beta V- and J-gene trimming. Solely CMV serostatus was available to characterize immune exposure. Earlier results showed most TCR beta V segments being productive about 87% or about 30% of the time. Presence/absence analysis assumed near-uniform sequencing depth across donors.

The count of this clone is one. Its antigen is unidentified. The V gene is TRBV2, the J gene TRBJ2-7, with D possibly being TRBD2 (6 bases). The receptor comes from a woman in her forties in good health and CMV-seropositive. The sample comprised PBMCs. CDR3 DNA: TGTGCAAGCCTCGAGCCGGGAGCCTACGAGCAGTACTTC. Its protein product is CASLEPGAYEQYF.